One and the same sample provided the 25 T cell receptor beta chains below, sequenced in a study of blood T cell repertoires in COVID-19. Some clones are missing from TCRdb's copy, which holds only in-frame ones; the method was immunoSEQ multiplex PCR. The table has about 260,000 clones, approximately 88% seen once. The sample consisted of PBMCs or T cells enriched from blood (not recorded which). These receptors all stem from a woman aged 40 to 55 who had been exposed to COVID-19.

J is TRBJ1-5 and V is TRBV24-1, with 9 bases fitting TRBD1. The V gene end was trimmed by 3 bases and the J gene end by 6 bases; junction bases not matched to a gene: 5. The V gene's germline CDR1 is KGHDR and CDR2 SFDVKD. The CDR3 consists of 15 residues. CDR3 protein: CATSDPGQGGQPQHF. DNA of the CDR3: TGTGCCACCAGTGATCCGGGACAGGGAGGTCAGCCCCAGCATTTT.

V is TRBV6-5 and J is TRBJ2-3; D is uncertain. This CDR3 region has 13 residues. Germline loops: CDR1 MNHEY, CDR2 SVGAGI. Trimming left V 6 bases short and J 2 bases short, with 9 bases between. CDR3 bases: TGTGCCAGCAGGACAACAGTCACAGATACGCAGTATTTT. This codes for CASRTTVTDTQYF.

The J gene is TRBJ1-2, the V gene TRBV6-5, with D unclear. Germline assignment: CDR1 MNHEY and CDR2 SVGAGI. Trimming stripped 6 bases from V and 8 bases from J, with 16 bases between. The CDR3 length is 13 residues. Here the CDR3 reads CASSPSSSGGYTF. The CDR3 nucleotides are TGTGCCAGCAGCCCGAGTTCGTCGGGGGGCTACACCTTC.

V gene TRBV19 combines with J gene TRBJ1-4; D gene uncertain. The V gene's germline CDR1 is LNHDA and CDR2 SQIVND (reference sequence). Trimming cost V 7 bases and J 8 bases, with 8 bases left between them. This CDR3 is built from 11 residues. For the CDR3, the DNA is TGTGCCAGTACCATCGGGGAAAAACTGTTTTTT. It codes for CASTIGEKLFF.

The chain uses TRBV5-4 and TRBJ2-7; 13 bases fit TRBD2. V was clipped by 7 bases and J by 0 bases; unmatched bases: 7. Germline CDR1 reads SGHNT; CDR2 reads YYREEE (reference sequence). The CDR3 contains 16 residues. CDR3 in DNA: TGTGCCAGCCAAGGGACTAGCGGGGCCCGCTCCTACGAGCAGTACGTC. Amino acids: CASQGTSGARSYEQYV.

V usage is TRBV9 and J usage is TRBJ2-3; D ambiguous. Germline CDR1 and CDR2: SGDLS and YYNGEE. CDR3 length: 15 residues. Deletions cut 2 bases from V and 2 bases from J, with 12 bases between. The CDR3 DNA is TGTGCCAGCAGCGTTCCCCCCAGCGTCACAGATACGCAGTATTTT. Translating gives CASSVPPSVTDTQYF.

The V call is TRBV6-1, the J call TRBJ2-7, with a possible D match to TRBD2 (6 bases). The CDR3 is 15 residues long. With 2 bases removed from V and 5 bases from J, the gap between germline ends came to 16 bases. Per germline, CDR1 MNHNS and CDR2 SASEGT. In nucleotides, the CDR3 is TGTGCCAGCAGTGAACCCGGGAGAAAGAAGAACGAGCAGTACTTC. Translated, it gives CASSEPGRKKNEQYF.

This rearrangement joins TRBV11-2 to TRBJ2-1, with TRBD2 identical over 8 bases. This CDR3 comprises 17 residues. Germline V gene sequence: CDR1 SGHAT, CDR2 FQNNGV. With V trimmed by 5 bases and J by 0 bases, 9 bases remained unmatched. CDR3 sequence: CASSKTSGPSSYNEQFF. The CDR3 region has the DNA TGTGCCAGCAGCAAAACTAGCGGCCCGTCCTCCTACAATGAGCAGTTCTTC.

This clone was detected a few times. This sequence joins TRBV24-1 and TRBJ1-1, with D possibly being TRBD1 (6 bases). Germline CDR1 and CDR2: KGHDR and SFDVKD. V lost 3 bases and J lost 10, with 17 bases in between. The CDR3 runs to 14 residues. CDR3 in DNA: TGTGCCACCAGTGATCTCGGTGGTCAGGGGCCAGCTTTCTTT. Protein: CATSDLGGQGPAFF.

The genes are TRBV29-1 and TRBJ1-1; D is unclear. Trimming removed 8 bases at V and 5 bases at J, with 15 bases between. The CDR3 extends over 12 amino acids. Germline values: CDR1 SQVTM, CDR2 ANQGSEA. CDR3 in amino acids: CSSGVGRTEAFF. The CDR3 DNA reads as TGCAGCTCCGGGGTGGGGAGGACTGAAGCTTTCTTT. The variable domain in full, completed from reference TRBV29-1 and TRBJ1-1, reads SAVISQKPSRDICQRGTSLTIQCQVDSQVTMMFWYRQQPGQSLTLIATANQGSEATYESGFVIDKFPISRPNLTFSTLTVSNMSPEDSSIYLCSSGVGRTEAFFGQGTRLTVV.

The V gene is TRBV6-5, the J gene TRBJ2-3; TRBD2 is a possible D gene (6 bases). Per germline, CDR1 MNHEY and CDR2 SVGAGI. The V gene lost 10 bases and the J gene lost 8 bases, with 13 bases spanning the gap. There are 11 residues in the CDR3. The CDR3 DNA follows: TGTGCCACCCGGTTAGCGGTTACGCAGTATTTT. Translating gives CATRLAVTQYF.

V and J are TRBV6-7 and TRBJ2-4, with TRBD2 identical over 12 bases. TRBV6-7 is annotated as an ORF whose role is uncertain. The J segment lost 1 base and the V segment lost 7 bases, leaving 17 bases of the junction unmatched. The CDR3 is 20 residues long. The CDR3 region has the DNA TGTGCCAGCACCATAAGGACTAGCGGGATTAACAGGGTGGCCAAAAACATTCAGTACTTC. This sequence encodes CASTIRTSGINRVAKNIQYF.

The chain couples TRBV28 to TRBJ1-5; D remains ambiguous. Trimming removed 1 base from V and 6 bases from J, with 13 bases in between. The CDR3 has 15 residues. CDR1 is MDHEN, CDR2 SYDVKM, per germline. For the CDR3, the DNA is TGTGCCAGCAGTTTATTGCAGAGGAGGAGTCAGCCCCAGCATTTT. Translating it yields CASSLLQRRSQPQHF.

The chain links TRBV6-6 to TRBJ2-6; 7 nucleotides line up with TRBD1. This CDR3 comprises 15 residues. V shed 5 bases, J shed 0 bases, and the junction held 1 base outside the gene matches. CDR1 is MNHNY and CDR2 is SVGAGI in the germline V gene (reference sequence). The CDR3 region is CASSKGASGANVLTF. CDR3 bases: TGTGCCAGCAGTAAGGGGGCCTCTGGGGCCAACGTCCTGACTTTC.

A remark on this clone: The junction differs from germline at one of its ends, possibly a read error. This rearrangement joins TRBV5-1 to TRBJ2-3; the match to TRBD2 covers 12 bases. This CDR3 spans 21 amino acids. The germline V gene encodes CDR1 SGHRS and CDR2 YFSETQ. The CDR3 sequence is CASSPMGSASGRATLTDTQYF. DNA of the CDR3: TGTGCCAGCAGCCCGATGGGGTCGGCTAGCGGGAGGGCCACTCTCACAGATACGCAGTATTTT. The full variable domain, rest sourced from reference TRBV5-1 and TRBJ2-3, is KAGVTQTPRYLIKTRGQQVTLSCSPISGHRSVSWYQQTPGQGLQFLFEYFSETQRNKGNFPGRFSGRQFSNSRSEMNVSTLELGDSALYLCASSPMGSASGRATLTDTQYFGPGTRLTVL.

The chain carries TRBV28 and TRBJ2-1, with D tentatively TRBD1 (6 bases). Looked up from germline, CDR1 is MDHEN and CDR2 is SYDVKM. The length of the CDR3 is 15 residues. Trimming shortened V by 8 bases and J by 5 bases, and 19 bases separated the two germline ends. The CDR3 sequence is CASAPTGMGNNEQFF. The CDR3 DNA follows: TGTGCCAGCGCCCCGACAGGAATGGGTAACAATGAGCAGTTCTTC.

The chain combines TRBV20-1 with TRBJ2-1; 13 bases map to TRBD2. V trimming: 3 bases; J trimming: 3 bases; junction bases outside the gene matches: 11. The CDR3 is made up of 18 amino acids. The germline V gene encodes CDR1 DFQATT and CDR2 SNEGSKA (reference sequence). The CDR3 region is CSASQTSGGNLGYNEQFF. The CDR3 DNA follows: TGCAGTGCTAGTCAGACTAGCGGGGGGAATTTAGGCTACAATGAGCAGTTCTTC.

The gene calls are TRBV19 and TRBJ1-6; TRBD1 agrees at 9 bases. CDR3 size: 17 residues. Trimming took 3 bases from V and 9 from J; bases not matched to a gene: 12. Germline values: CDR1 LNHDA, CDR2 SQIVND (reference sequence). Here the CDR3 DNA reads TGTGCCAGTAGTATCGACCTTGGGACAGGGAAGGGTTCACCCCTCCACTTT. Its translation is CASSIDLGTGKGSPLHF. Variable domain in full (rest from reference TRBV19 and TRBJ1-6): DGGITQSPKYLFRKEGQNVTLSCEQNLNHDAMYWYRQDPGQGLRLIYYSQIVNDFQKGDIAEGYSVSREKKESFPLTVTSAQKNPTAFYLCASSIDLGTGKGSPLHFGNGTRLTVT.

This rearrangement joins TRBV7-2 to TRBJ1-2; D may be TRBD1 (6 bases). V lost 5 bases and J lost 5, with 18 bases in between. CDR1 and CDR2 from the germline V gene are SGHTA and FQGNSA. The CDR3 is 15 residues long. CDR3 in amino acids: CASSPRGGAGYGYTF. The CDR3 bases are TGTGCCAGCAGCCCTAGGGGGGGCGCGGGGTATGGCTACACCTTC.

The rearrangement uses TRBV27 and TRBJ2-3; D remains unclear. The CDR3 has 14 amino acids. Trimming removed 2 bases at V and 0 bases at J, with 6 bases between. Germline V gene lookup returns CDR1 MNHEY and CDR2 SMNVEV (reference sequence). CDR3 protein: CASSLGLSTDTQYF. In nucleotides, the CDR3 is TGTGCCAGCAGTTTAGGGCTGAGCACAGATACGCAGTATTTT.

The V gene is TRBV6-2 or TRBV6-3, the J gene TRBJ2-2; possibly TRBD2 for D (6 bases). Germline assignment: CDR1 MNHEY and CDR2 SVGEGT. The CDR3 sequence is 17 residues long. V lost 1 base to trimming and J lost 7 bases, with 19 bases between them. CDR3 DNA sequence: TGTGCCAGCAGTTACTGGGACCGGGGGACCCGGGGCGGGGAGCTGTTTTTT. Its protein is CASSYWDRGTRGGELFF.

The CDR3 bases are TGTGCCACCAGCAGACCCTCGACAGGGGAAGAGACCCAGTACTTC. Translated, it gives CATSRPSTGEETQYF. The chain couples TRBV15 to TRBJ2-5, with 8 bases matching TRBD1. The CDR3 is made up of 15 amino acids. Trimming cost V 2 bases and J 3 bases; bases outside gene matches: 5. CDR1 LNHNV and CDR2 YYDKDF come from the germline V gene (reference sequence).

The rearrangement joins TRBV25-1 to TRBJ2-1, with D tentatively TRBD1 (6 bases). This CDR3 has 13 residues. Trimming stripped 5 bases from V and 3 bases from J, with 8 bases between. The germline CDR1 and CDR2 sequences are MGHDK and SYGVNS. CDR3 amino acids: CASSLQGYNEQFF. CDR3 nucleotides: TGTGCCAGCAGTCTACAGGGCTACAATGAGCAGTTCTTC. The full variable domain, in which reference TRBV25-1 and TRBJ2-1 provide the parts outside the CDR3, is EADIYQTPRYLVIGTGKKITLECSQTMGHDKMYWYQQDPGMELHLIHYSYGVNSTEKGDLSSESTVSRIRTEHFPLTLESARPSHTSQYLCASSLQGYNEQFFGPGTRLTVL.

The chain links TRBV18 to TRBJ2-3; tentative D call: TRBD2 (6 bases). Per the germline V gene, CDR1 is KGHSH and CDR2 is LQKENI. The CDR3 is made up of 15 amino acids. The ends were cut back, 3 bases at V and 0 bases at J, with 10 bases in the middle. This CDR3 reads CASSPSGTSTDTQYF. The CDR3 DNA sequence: TGTGCCAGCTCACCTAGCGGAACTAGCACAGATACGCAGTATTTT.

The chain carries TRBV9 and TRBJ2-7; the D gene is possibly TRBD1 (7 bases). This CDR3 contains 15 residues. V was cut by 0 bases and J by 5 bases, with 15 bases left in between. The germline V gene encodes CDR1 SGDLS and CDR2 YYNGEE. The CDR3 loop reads CASSVGGAGGNEQYF. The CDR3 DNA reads TGTGCCAGCAGCGTAGGAGGGGCAGGGGGGAACGAGCAGTACTTC.